The TCR beta chain described here comes from a study of cytomegalovirus exposure and HLA in healthy donors (dated by TCRdb to about 2017). The study in broad terms: According to a later analysis, one platform produced both the roughly 120 validation repertoires and the roughly 640 repertoires of the first cohort. The study aimed to test whether cataloging public T cell receptors could reveal signatures of past pathogen exposure. A separate validation cohort of roughly 110 different subjects was used in addition to the approximately 670-subject first cohort. The study combined high-throughput TCR immunosequencing, statistical association of individual TCRs with disease status, and machine learning to predict cytomegalovirus infection status. General conclusions and limits of the study: Three of the identified cytomegalovirus-associated TCR beta chains were confirmed in vitro to be specific for cytomegalovirus antigens. A later analysis had no HLA typing for the validation cohort, so co-occurrence there was scored across all 110 or so repertoires. Most TCR sequences were seen in very few donors, while some public TCRs were found in many individuals. Of the cluster scores, 90% to 95% were above 0 in a later analysis, which found that TCRs clustered in the first cohort also tended to co-occur in the roughly 130 validation repertoires. According to the authors, the approach could potentially be generalized to other disease states and immunological phenotypes. The classifier was reported to diagnose cytomegalovirus status with high specificity and sensitivity in both the original cohort and the validation cohort. The study gave a list of 150 to 200 TCR beta chains associated with cytomegalovirus.

The donors were included in the validation cohort of approximately 120 subjects, a group kept apart from the approximately 700-subject first cohort. On this clone itself: What antigen it recognizes has not been identified. One base away there is no much larger clone; base qualities are not given.

Preparation of the library involved the immunoSEQ multiplex PCR assay. The paper's data handling went like this. A statistical classification framework was developed to diagnose cytomegalovirus status using the catalog of TCR beta chain sequences. TCRdb took over this immuneACCESS table, retaining in-frame rearrangements with V and J assigned. Such tables are incomplete; in checked studies, under half of the missing clones stem from an unresolved V gene, and the remainder is unexplained. D and trimming come from the DNA, and the V and J calls and clone size come from that table. Present in this sample are approximately 60,000 clones, about 90% of which were seen just once. The ten largest clonotypes hold 1.3% of the sample. According to the germline V gene (reference sequence), CDR1 reads MNHNY and CDR2 reads SVGAGI. The V end gives up 5 bases and the J end 3 bases, leaving 11 bases in the junction not matched to a gene. From the cysteine up to the phenylalanine, the CDR3 has a length of 16 residues. Only the CDR3 DNA is retained, 48 bases long and in frame from the first base.

The TCR originated in a woman in her late teens or twenties in good health and CMV-seronegative. The sequenced sample was PBMCs. The V gene is TRBV6-6 and the J gene is TRBJ2-3, with 7 middle bases fitting TRBD1. The CDR3 protein sequence reads: CASSPPAGRGTDTQYF. The DNA sequence is as follows: TGTGCCAGCAGTCCCCCCGCGGGCAGGGGGACAGATACGCAGTATTTT.